These T cell receptor beta chains were read from a single sample in a study of shared clonotypes between healthy human individuals. Libraries were prepared by immunoSEQ multiplex PCR; TCRdb keeps only in-frame clonotypes and omits some of them. The sample contains hundreds of thousands of clones, under 95% of which appear only once. Source material: naive CD8+ T cells sorted from blood. The receptors here all came from a man aged 25 to 45 in good health. Both conserved end residues are part of each CDR3. The D gene is left open where the match is weak. A clone size is listed for some rows: how often the clone was seen (once, few, many), or a class if it is expanded.

abundance | d_gene | j_gene | v_gene | CDR3nt | CDR3aa
- | - | TRBJ2-3 | TRBV2 | TGTGCCAGCACAGGGTCCACAGATACGCAGTATTTT | CASTGSTDTQYF
- | TRBD2 | TRBJ2-1 | TRBV29-1 | TGCAGCGTGGAGGGACTAGCGGGAATCCCCTACAATGAGCAGTTCTTC | CSVEGLAGIPYNEQFF
- | - | TRBJ1-5 | TRBV19 | TGTGCCAGTAGTCAGGTTCCAGCCCAGCCCCAGCATTTT | CASSQVPAQPQHF
few | TRBD2 | TRBJ2-7 | TRBV28 | TGTGCCAGCCGGGGGGTGACCTACGAGCAGTACTTC | CASRGVTYEQYF
- | - | TRBJ2-7 | TRBV6-1 | TGTGCCAGCAGTTCCGGGCCCACGGCCGGGCAGTACTTC | CASSSGPTAGQYF
once | TRBD2 | TRBJ2-7 | TRBV9 | TGTGCCAGCAGCCAGCGCTTGACTAGCGCGTCCTACGAGCAGTACTTC | CASSQRLTSASYEQYF
- | - | TRBJ2-4 | TRBV29-1 | TGCAGCGTAGAACAGGGTGTCAAAAACATTCAGTACTTC | CSVEQGVKNIQYF
- | - | TRBJ2-2 | TRBV27 | TGTGCCAGCAGGGGAGGAGAAGGGACCGGGGAGCTGTTTTTT | CASRGGEGTGELFF
- | - | TRBJ2-7 | TRBV28 | TGTGCCAGCAGTTTAAGGGGCAGGCCAGCCTACGAGCAGTACTTC | CASSLRGRPAYEQYF
- | - | TRBJ2-2 | TRBV27 | TGTGCCAGCAGTTTATGGCAGGTGAACACCGGGGAGCTGTTTTTT | CASSLWQVNTGELFF
- | TRBD2 | TRBJ2-3 | TRBV10-2 | TGCGCCAGCACCGGACTAGCGGGAGGCCTCCCGTCGGATACGCAGTATTTT | CASTGLAGGLPSDTQYF
- | - | TRBJ2-1 | TRBV11-3 | TGTGCCAGCAGCCCCCCCAATAGCGGAGGATACAATGAGCAGTTCTTC | CASSPPNSGGYNEQFF
- | - | TRBJ2-2 | TRBV29-1 | TGCAGCGCCCGATCGCGAGACACCGGGGAGCTGTTTTTT | CSARSRDTGELFF
- | TRBD2 | TRBJ2-3 | TRBV7-8 | TGTGCCAGCAGCTTACTAGCGGGTACTAGCACAGATACGCAGTATTTT | CASSLLAGTSTDTQYF
- | TRBD2 | TRBJ2-1 | TRBV19 | TGTGCCAGTAGCACCTGGCGGGAGAGAGGTGAGCAGTTCTTC | CASSTWRERGEQFF
- | TRBD1 | TRBJ2-1 | TRBV19 | TGTGCCAGTGGCGCCCGGGACAGCCACAATGAGCAGTTCTTC | CASGARDSHNEQFF
- | TRBD1 | TRBJ2-7 | TRBV14 | TGTGCCAGCAGCCAAGAATGGACAGGGATCTACGAGCAGTACTTC | CASSQEWTGIYEQYF
- | - | TRBJ2-7 | TRBV27 | TGTGCCAGCAGTTGGGGTCGAAAAGGGTACGAGCAGTACTTC | CASSWGRKGYEQYF
once | - | TRBJ2-5 | TRBV7-2 | TGTGCCAGCAGCTTAGTTAGGGGGAGGGCGGGACACGAGACCCAGTACTTC | CASSLVRGRAGHETQYF
- | - | TRBJ2-5 | TRBV7-6 | TGTGCCAGCAGCTCCTCGGCAGGCCCCCAAGAGACCCAGTACTTC | CASSSSAGPQETQYF
- | - | TRBJ1-4 | TRBV7-6 | TGTGCCAGCAGCTTAGAACCCAACTGGAATGAAAAACTGTTTTTT | CASSLEPNWNEKLFF
- | TRBD2 | TRBJ2-1 | TRBV29-1 | TGCAGCGTTGAACTAGCGGGTGTCTACAATGAGCAGTTCTTC | CSVELAGVYNEQFF
- | TRBD2 | TRBJ2-1 | TRBV7-9 | TGTGCCAGCAGCTCGGGACTAGCGGAGACAGGTGAGCAGTTCTTC | CASSSGLAETGEQFF
- | TRBD2 | TRBJ2-1 | TRBV19 | TGTGCCAGTAGTAGACTAGCGAGCTCCTACAATGAGCAGTTCTTC | CASSRLASSYNEQFF
- | TRBD2 | TRBJ2-1 | TRBV7-9 | TGTGCCAGCAGCCCAAGACTAGCGGTATACAATGAGCAGTTCTTC | CASSPRLAVYNEQFF
- | TRBD2 | TRBJ2-1 | TRBV27 | TGTGCCAGCAGTTCGAGCCTAGCGGGAGAGCGCAATGAGCAGTTCTTC | CASSSSLAGERNEQFF
- | - | TRBJ2-7 | TRBV5-1 | TGCGCCAGCAGCTTGGCCTTAAGCTACGAGCAGTACTTC | CASSLALSYEQYF
- | TRBD1 | TRBJ1-5 | TRBV27 | TGTGCCAGCAGTTTCGGGACAGGGGGGCCCCAGCATTTT | CASSFGTGGPQHF
- | - | TRBJ2-7 | TRBV27 | TGTGCCAGCAGTACGTCTTCCTCAACCTACGAGCAGTACTTC | CASSTSSSTYEQYF
- | TRBD2 | TRBJ2-1 | TRBV7-9 | TGTGCCAGCAGCTTCCCCGGGACTAGCGCTGAGCAGTTCTTC | CASSFPGTSAEQFF
- | - | TRBJ1-2 | TRBV7-8 | TGTGCCAGCAGCCCCTGGTTTCTGGGAGCCCGAGATGTCGGCTACACCTTC | CASSPWFLGARDVGYTF
- | TRBD1 | TRBJ2-1 | TRBV5-1 | TGCGCCAGCAGCTATGGCCAGGGGGAGAATGAGCAGTTCTTC | CASSYGQGENEQFF
few | - | TRBJ2-7 | TRBV25-1 | TGTGCCAGCACGGGACACAGCTCCTACGAGCAGTACTTC | CASTGHSSYEQYF
- | TRBD1 | TRBJ2-7 | TRBV19 | TGTGCCAGTAGTATCCTACAGGGGGGCTCCTACGAGCAGTACTTC | CASSILQGGSYEQYF
once | - | TRBJ1-1 | TRBV29-1 | TGCAGCGTTGAAGACACACTGCGCACTGAAGCTTTCTTT | CSVEDTLRTEAFF
- | - | TRBJ2-7 | TRBV6-1 | TGTGCCAGCAGTTCCCGGGACGGATCCTACGAGCAGTACTTC | CASSSRDGSYEQYF
- | - | TRBJ2-6 | TRBV27 | TGTGCCAGCAAGTCAACACCCTCTGGGGCCAACGTCCTGACTTTC | CASKSTPSGANVLTF
- | - | TRBJ1-2 | TRBV7-9 | TGTGCCAGCAACGCTAACCCGATATTTGGCTACACCTTC | CASNANPIFGYTF
- | TRBD1 | TRBJ1-1 | TRBV19 | TGTGCCAGTAGTATTAACAGGGGGTTGAACACTGAAGCTTTCTTT | CASSINRGLNTEAFF
- | TRBD1 | TRBJ2-7 | TRBV5-1 | TGCGCCAGCAGCACAGGACAGGGCTACGAGCAGTACTTC | CASSTGQGYEQYF
once | TRBD2 | TRBJ2-1 | TRBV29-1 | TGCAGCCTCCAGCTAGCGGGAGGCAATGAGCAGTTCTTC | CSLQLAGGNEQFF
- | TRBD1 | TRBJ2-7 | TRBV7-9 | TGTGCCAGCACCTCTACGGCGGGACAGGGTTATCGCGAGCAGTACTTC | CASTSTAGQGYREQYF
- | - | TRBJ2-2 | TRBV10-2 | TGCGCCAGCAGTGATCGACTGACCTTATACACCGGGGAGCTGTTTTTT | CASSDRLTLYTGELFF
- | TRBD2 | TRBJ2-7 | TRBV4-3 | TGCGCCAGCAGCCAAGAGCCGGGAGGAACCTACGAGCAGTACTTC | CASSQEPGGTYEQYF
once | - | TRBJ1-4 | TRBV9 | TGTGCCAGCAGCGTAGGAAGGGGGGATGAAAAACTGTTTTTT | CASSVGRGDEKLFF
- | - | TRBJ2-1 | TRBV7-2 | TGTGCCAGCAGCTTAGGTTACAATGAGCAGTTCTTC | CASSLGYNEQFF
- | - | TRBJ2-7 | TRBV27 | TGTGCCAGCAGTTCATGGGACAACGAGCAGTACTTC | CASSSWDNEQYF
- | - | TRBJ2-1 | TRBV10-2 | TGCGCCAGCAGTGAGCTAAGTTCCTACAATGAGCAGTTCTTC | CASSELSSYNEQFF
- | - | TRBJ2-3 | TRBV11-3 | TGTGCCAGCAGCTCACCTATGGACGCGCCTCATACGCAGTATTTT | CASSSPMDAPHTQYF
- | - | TRBJ2-3 | TRBV6-5 | TGTGCCAGCAGTTCGGTAGCTGGAGATACGCAGTATTTT | CASSSVAGDTQYF
- | TRBD1 | TRBJ1-1 | TRBV27 | TGTGCCAGCAGTAACTACGACAGGGGGGACACTGAAGCTTTCTTT | CASSNYDRGDTEAFF
- | - | TRBJ2-7 | TRBV11-2 | TGTGCCAGCAGCTCAGCCTCGGCAGCTCAGTACGAAGCCTACGGAGAGCAGTACTTC | CASSSASAAQYEAYGEQYF
- | - | TRBJ2-1 | TRBV27 | TGTGCCAGCAGTTTATCCCCAAACAATGAGCAGTTCTTC | CASSLSPNNEQFF